This T cell receptor (beta chain) was recovered during a study of CD8+ T cells in alopecia areata (dated by TCRdb to the late 2010s). Regarding the research as a whole: Treated patients were enrolled in an open-label pilot trial of oral tofacitinib, 5 to 10 mg twice daily, for moderate-to-severe alopecia areata. Tofacitinib was administered for 6 to 18 months, and 6 months of follow-up off drug were then conducted to assess delayed response and recurrence. High-throughput TCRbeta sequencing was used to examine T cell clonal expansion in alopecia areata in both the C3H/HeJ mouse model and human patients. In humans, TCRbeta sequencing was performed on scalp tissue and on sorted CD4+ and CD8+ peripheral blood T cells from healthy controls and from patients with patchy or totalis/universalis alopecia areata. Biopsies were taken from tofacitinib-treated patients at baseline and again at 4 and 24 weeks into treatment, and several of those patients also had a later scalp biopsy. Clonality in the scalp was compared among normal scalp (n=4), patchy alopecia areata scalp (n=8), and alopecia totalis/universalis scalp (n=8). RNA was extracted with the PAXgene miRNA kit for fixed scalp, the miRNeasy kit for PBMCs, and the RNeasy kit for mouse skin. immunoSEQ multiplex PCR using 35 Vbeta forward primers and 13 Jbeta reverse primers was used to amplify TCRbeta CDR3 regions.

The intended sense of this specimen's time point label: baseline before oral tofacitinib. Peripheral blood and lesional scalp punch biopsies were obtained from patients with alopecia areata. PBMCs were isolated by density centrifugation and stained for CD3, CD4 and CD8, after which CD4+ and CD8+ T cells were sorted on a FACSAria. The CDR3 covers 15 residues, taking in both the cysteine and the phenylalanine. Only the CDR3 region is kept as DNA, spanning 45 bases read in frame from base 1. V is trimmed back by 3 bases and J by 4 bases, and the junction contains 8 bases that no gene match accounts for. According to the germline V gene, CDR1 reads SQVTM and CDR2 reads ANQGSEA. About this clone: This receptor's antigen is unknown. No base-level quality is on record; no much larger clone is a single base apart.

The study at large found these results: Compared with normal scalp, lesional scalp had higher clonality and more expanded CD8+ clones, particularly in alopecia totalis/universalis, a pattern that suggests antigenic drive. TCR sequences shared between patients were less clear than in mice, possibly partly because of HLA diversity in the patient population. Unlike mouse skin, which is dominated by gammadelta T cells, normal human skin has resident alphabeta T cells that are also sequenced, and this complicates analysis of the scalp TCR repertoire.

Libraries came from the immunoSEQ multiplex PCR assay. For TCR sequencing, RNA was extracted from every sample and reverse transcribed into cDNA to serve as template. SuperScript III was used for first-strand cDNA synthesis, primed with a 2:1 mix of oligo-dT and random hexamers. A synthetic immune receptor repertoire was used to measure amplification bias, and any remaining bias was corrected computationally. Regarding the original processing steps: Raw reads were preprocessed for error removal, and CDR3 was defined according to IMGT conventions as running from the conserved cysteine to phenylalanine. Clonality was computed as 1 minus the Shannon entropy, with the entropy normalized by log2 of the number of productive unique TCRs. Whether each scalp clone was CD4 or CD8 was inferred by checking scalp TCRbeta sequences against the CD4 and CD8 repertoires from sorted blood. TCRdb carries this immuneACCESS record with in-frame sequences only. Its versions omit some clonotypes, under half of them owing to an unresolved V gene in the studies checked, with the rest unexplained. V and J calls and clone size are as listed in that table; D and trimming were resolved from the DNA. The sample table shows roughly 200,000 clones, and roughly 59% are seen once. Of the sample, roughly 1.7% falls within the top ten clones.

The material was CD4+ T cells sorted from blood, obtained at week 0. The receptor comes from a human donor with alopecia areata. The chain is encoded by TRBV29-1 joined to TRBJ2-1; 8 bases in the middle match TRBD2. The nucleotide sequence is given as TGCAGCGTTGATCGAGCGGGGGTTAATTACAATGAGCAGTTCTTC. This codes for CSVDRAGVNYNEQFF.